Listed here is a single T cell receptor (beta chain). Its target is not known. This PCR relied on a set of 60 Vbeta primers and 13 Jbeta primers. Clones were sequenced by immunoSEQ multiplex PCR, and TCRdb holds only the in-frame ones, with some missing. Of about 95,000 clones detected, under 90% appear once; the ten largest clones hold 4.2%. The data belong to a study of cytomegalovirus exposure and HLA in healthy donors. Study as a whole: There were under 130 million unique TCR beta sequences, drawn from approximately 180 million T cells, in an earlier analysis. Study-wide findings and caveats: According to an earlier analysis, most TCR beta V segments yielded productive rearrangements about 87% or about 30% of the time. Researchers reported from a later analysis that most CMV-associated TCR beta chains appeared HLA-restricted.

This TCR was sampled from a woman in her 70s in good health and CMV-seropositive. Sequencing used PBMCs.

This chain's CDR3 is CASSPLLVEVSTDTQYF. The DNA of the CDR3 is TGTGCCAGCTCACCTCTCTTAGTGGAGGTCTCCACAGATACGCAGTATTTT. The chain carries TRBV18 and TRBJ2-3, with D perhaps TRBD2 (5 bases). The germline V and J ends were trimmed by 3 bases and 2 bases, with 18 bases remaining between them. Germline-derived CDR1 and CDR2 are KGHSH and LQKENI. CDR3 length: 17 residues.